These 26 T cell receptor beta chains came from one sample sequenced in a study of Ad26.COV2.S vaccination and SARS-CoV-2 variants. Libraries were prepared by immunoSEQ multiplex PCR; TCRdb keeps only in-frame clonotypes and omits some of them. Among 300,000 to 400,000 clones, about 92% were seen once, and the ten largest hold 3.5% to 4.5%. The material sequenced was peripheral blood, taken after recovery from COVID-19. The receptors derive from a human donor who had recovered from COVID-19.

This sequence joins TRBV2 and TRBJ2-5, with D perhaps TRBD1 or TRBD2 (5 bases each). CDR1 and CDR2 (germline): SNHLY, FYNNEI. V dropped 11 bases and J dropped 4 bases, with 11 bases sitting between them. CDR3 length: 11 amino acids. The CDR3 DNA is TGTGCCGGCCATGGGGGAGAGACCCAGTACTTC. Protein sequence: CAGHGGETQYF.

The J gene is TRBJ2-7, the V gene TRBV5-5; D gene uncertain. V was shortened by 1 base and J by 2 bases, with 10 bases between the two germline ends. Per germline, CDR1 SGHKS and CDR2 YYEKEE (reference sequence). This CDR3 has 14 residues. The CDR3 reads CASSLWGSAYEQYF. The DNA for the CDR3 is TGTGCCAGCAGCTTGTGGGGAAGTGCCTACGAGCAGTACTTC.

The chain is built from TRBV19 and TRBJ2-7; the D is unclear. V dropped 3 bases and J dropped 4 bases, with 10 bases sitting between them. CDR1 and CDR2 (germline): LNHDA, SQIVND (reference sequence). CDR3 size: 13 residues. CDR3 amino acids: CASSMGLFYEQYF. CDR3 bases: TGTGCCAGTAGTATGGGATTATTTTACGAGCAGTACTTC.

This rearrangement joins TRBV11-2 to TRBJ1-3, with TRBD1 identical over 7 bases. J lost 0 bases, V lost 5 bases, and 13 bases had no gene match. This CDR3 contains 18 residues. The germline V gene encodes CDR1 SGHAT and CDR2 FQNNGV. Written as DNA, the CDR3 is TGTGCCAGCAGCAAAGAGACAGGGTCCTTACTCTCTGGAAACACCATATATTTT. Residues: CASSKETGSLLSGNTIYF.

The chain recombines TRBV29-1 with TRBJ1-2; 9 bases align to TRBD1. The CDR3 covers 14 residues. V was pared by 6 bases and J by 4 bases, with 9 bases of the junction left unmatched. The germline V gene encodes CDR1 SQVTM and CDR2 ANQGSEA. The CDR3 spells CSVSYRDRAYGYTF. The CDR3 region has the DNA TGCAGCGTATCTTACCGGGACAGGGCCTATGGCTACACCTTC.

The genes are TRBV6-5 and TRBJ1-5, with 8 positions matching TRBD1. This CDR3 has 14 residues. The V segment lost 2 bases and the J segment 5 bases; nucleotides outside the gene matches: 2. Germline V gives CDR1 MNHEY, CDR2 SVGAGI. CDR3 bases: TGTGCCAGCAGTTACGGGACAGGATATCAGCCCCAGCATTTT. Translating gives CASSYGTGYQPQHF.

The chain joins TRBV6-2 or TRBV6-3 to TRBJ2-7, with D perhaps matching TRBD1 (6 bases). CDR1 is MNHEY and CDR2 is SVGEGT in the germline V gene. V was clipped by 5 bases and J by 2 bases, with 13 bases between them. The CDR3 runs to 14 residues. The CDR3 bases are TGTGCCAGCAGTCCCGACAGGCTAACCTACGAGCAGTACTTC. It specifies CASSPDRLTYEQYF.

The rearrangement links TRBV10-3 to TRBJ1-3, with 7 bases fitting TRBD1. V lost 3 bases, J lost 2 bases, and 4 bases stayed unmatched. This CDR3 contains 15 residues. The V gene's germline CDR1 is ENHRY and CDR2 SYGVKD. The CDR3 loop is CAISEVTGPGNTIYF. The CDR3 nucleotides are TGTGCCATCAGTGAAGTGACAGGGCCTGGAAACACCATATATTTT.

In its sample, this clone was seen once. The gene calls are TRBV7-9 and TRBJ2-2; D is undetermined. The CDR3 totals 13 residues. V shed 5 bases and J shed 5 bases, with 9 bases lying between them. Germline V CDR1 and CDR2: SEHNR, FQNEAQ (reference sequence). DNA of the CDR3: TGTGCCAGCAGCCCCACTGGTACCGGGGAGCTGTTTTTT. It codes for CASSPTGTGELFF. The full variable domain, its missing parts supplied by reference TRBV7-9 and TRBJ2-2, is DTGVSQNPRHKITKRGQNVTFRCDPISEHNRLYWYRQTLGQGPEFLTYFQNEAQLEKSRLLSDRFSAERPKGSFSTLEIQRTEQGDSAMYLCASSPTGTGELFFGEGSRLTVL.

The chain recombines TRBV10-3 with TRBJ2-3; 9 positions match TRBD1. The J segment lost 2 bases and the V segment lost 10 bases, leaving 7 bases of the junction unmatched. CDR3 size: 14 residues. Germline V gene lookup returns CDR1 ENHRY and CDR2 SYGVKD. Here the CDR3 DNA reads TGTGCCACCAGGGACAGGGAAAACACAGATACGCAGTATTTT. Its translation is CATRDRENTDTQYF.

This chain joins TRBV5-6 and TRBJ2-7, with 8 bases that match TRBD1. The germline V gene encodes CDR1 SGHDT and CDR2 YYEEEE. Losses at the gene ends were 4 bases for V and 4 bases for J; bases not matched to a gene: 7. CDR3 size: 14 residues. CDR3 nucleotide sequence: TGTGCCAGCAGCCCTGGACAGGGCCCTTACGAGCAGTACTTC. It encodes CASSPGQGPYEQYF.

The chain combines TRBV29-1 with TRBJ1-3; the D is unclear. V lost 3 bases to trimming and J lost 4 bases, with 4 bases between them. Germline CDR1 and CDR2: SQVTM and ANQGSEA. This CDR3 spans 11 amino acids. This CDR3 reads CSVDQGNTIYF. CDR3 nucleotides: TGCAGCGTTGATCAAGGAAACACCATATATTTT. The full variable domain, its missing parts supplied by reference TRBV29-1 and TRBJ1-3, is SAVISQKPSRDICQRGTSLTIQCQVDSQVTMMFWYRQQPGQSLTLIATANQGSEATYESGFVIDKFPISRPNLTFSTLTVSNMSPEDSSIYLCSVDQGNTIYFGEGSWLTVV.

The V and J genes are TRBV18 and TRBJ2-4, with D perhaps matching TRBD1 (5 bases). The CDR3 covers 16 residues. The V end lost 0 bases, the J end lost 0 bases, and 9 bases lay between the germline ends. Germline V gives CDR1 KGHSH, CDR2 LQKENI. CDR3 in amino acids: CASSPPGQLAKNIQYF. The CDR3 DNA follows: TGTGCCAGCTCACCACCGGGGCAGCTAGCCAAAAACATTCAGTACTTC.

The table lists this clone with a count of one. This rearrangement joins TRBV5-1 to TRBJ2-3, with a tentative D call TRBD2 (6 bases). Per germline, CDR1 SGHRS and CDR2 YFSETQ. V lost 3 bases to trimming and J lost 9 bases, with 20 bases between them. CDR3 length equals 15 residues. CDR3 in amino acids: CASSSPQRAPGTQYF. The CDR3 DNA reads TGCGCCAGCAGCTCCCCCCAGCGGGCACCCGGGACGCAGTATTTT.

This chain connects TRBV5-1 to TRBJ1-1, with 7 nucleotides matching TRBD1. Germline V CDR1 and CDR2: SGHRS, YFSETQ. V gave up 0 bases and J gave up 5 bases; unmatched junction bases: 4. The CDR3 covers 14 residues. CDR3 sequence reads: CASSLGGQATEAFF. The CDR3 region has the DNA TGCGCCAGCAGCTTGGGCGGACAGGCAACTGAAGCTTTCTTT.

The chain has TRBV6-2 or TRBV6-3 and TRBJ1-1; D is uncertain. The CDR3 loop spans 13 amino acids. The V and J ends lost 6 bases and 3 bases respectively, with 11 bases between them. Germline V gene sequence: CDR1 MNHEY, CDR2 SVGEGT. The CDR3 loop is CASSPTSYTEAFF. The CDR3 region has the DNA TGTGCCAGCAGCCCTACGTCGTACACTGAAGCTTTCTTT.

This chain links TRBV9 with TRBJ1-2; 10 bases fit TRBD1. The V gene end was trimmed by 6 bases and the J gene end by 6 bases; junction bases not matched to a gene: 11. This CDR3 spans 15 amino acids. Germline V gives CDR1 SGDLS, CDR2 YYNGEE. CDR3 coding DNA: TGTGCCAGCACCGGACCGACAGGGGGCAACGATGGCTACACCTTC. This sequence encodes CASTGPTGGNDGYTF.

This sequence joins TRBV27 and TRBJ2-7, with TRBD1 matching over 10 bases. The CDR3 consists of 15 residues. Germline V gene data show CDR1 as MNHEY and CDR2 as SMNVEV (reference sequence). V was clipped by 6 bases and J by 3 bases; unmatched bases: 8. CDR3 region: CASSQTGGAFYEQYF. The CDR3 region has the DNA TGTGCCAGCAGCCAGACAGGGGGCGCTTTCTACGAGCAGTACTTC.

The chain recombines TRBV7-9 with TRBJ2-1; no firm D call. Germline V gene lookup returns CDR1 SEHNR and CDR2 FQNEAQ (reference sequence). The CDR3 length is 14 residues. Trimming took off 0 bases at V and 5 bases at J, with 8 bases between the two ends. CDR3 loop: CASSLAGRNNEQFF. Written as DNA, the CDR3 is TGTGCCAGCAGCTTAGCCGGCAGAAACAATGAGCAGTTCTTC.

This CDR3 reads CASSLDIRSGNTIYF. The CDR3 DNA sequence: TGCGCCAGCAGCTTAGACATCAGAAGTGGAAACACCATATATTTT. This chain connects TRBV5-1 to TRBJ1-3; D is unresolved. This CDR3 is 15 amino acids long. V lost 2 bases to trimming and J lost 3 bases, with 12 bases between them. The germline V gene has CDR1 SGHRS and CDR2 YFSETQ.

The gene calls are TRBV6-6 and TRBJ1-5; perhaps TRBD1 as D (5 bases). The germline V gene encodes CDR1 MNHNY and CDR2 SVGAGI (reference sequence). The CDR3 sequence is 14 residues long. V was clipped by 10 bases and J by 3 bases, with 16 bases between them. CDR3 nucleotides: TGTGCCACCACCGGGGGTGGGTCCAATCAGCCCCAGCATTTT. This sequence encodes CATTGGGSNQPQHF.

The V and J genes are TRBV6-1 and TRBJ2-1; D possibly uses TRBD1 or TRBD2 (5 bases each). The CDR3 totals 17 residues. Germline CDR1 reads MNHNS; CDR2 reads SASEGT. V was clipped by 1 base and J by 1 base, with 14 bases between them. CDR3 bases: TGTGCCAGCAGTGAAGAAGGTGAGGGGCCTTCCTACAATGAGCAGTTCTTC. Translation: CASSEEGEGPSYNEQFF.

The chain combines TRBV6-2 or TRBV6-3 with TRBJ1-4, with D unresolved. The CDR3 consists of 11 residues. Per germline, CDR1 MNHEY and CDR2 SVGEGT. Deletions cut 5 bases from V and 14 bases from J, with 12 bases between. In DNA form, the CDR3 reads TGTGCCAGCAGTGCAGGAGGAGGGCTGTTTTTT. Translation gives CASSAGGGLFF.

The V call is TRBV2, the J call TRBJ1-2; D is perhaps TRBD1 (5 bases). The CDR3 totals 15 residues. Trimming stripped 2 bases from V and 2 bases from J, with 12 bases between. Per germline, CDR1 SNHLY and CDR2 FYNNEI. CDR3 in amino acids: CASSENSDRNYGYTF. Written as DNA, the CDR3 is TGTGCCAGCAGTGAAAATTCAGACAGAAACTATGGCTACACCTTC.

This chain uses TRBV3-1 (or the pseudogene TRBV3-2) with TRBJ1-5; D gene unclear. There are 13 residues in the CDR3. V was pared by 4 bases and J by 3 bases, with 7 bases between. CDR1 LGHDT and CDR2 YNNKEL come from the germline V gene (reference sequence). In DNA, the CDR3 is TGTGCCAGCAGCCCGGACGTCAATCAGCCCCAGCATTTT. The encoded protein is CASSPDVNQPQHF.

This chain joins TRBV27 and TRBJ2-2, with D uncertain. CDR3 size: 13 residues. V lost 3 bases, J lost 3 bases, and 5 bases lay in between. Germline-derived CDR1 and CDR2 are MNHEY and SMNVEV (reference sequence). CDR3 in amino acids: CASSFTHTGELFF. The CDR3 DNA reads as TGTGCCAGCAGTTTCACCCACACCGGGGAGCTGTTTTTT.